This T cell receptor beta chain was documented in a study of regulatory T cells in long-lasting Graves disease. Regarding the study as a whole: Persistent Graves' patients possessed reduced TCR diversity relative to recently diagnosed ones.

CDR3 regions were amplified by Arm-PCR using iRepertoire HTBI primers to build TCR beta libraries. One entry per CDR3 protein, called by TCRdb with MiXCR from the multiplex PCR reads. The repertoire consists of 450,000 to 700,000 distinct CDR3 sequences, with roughly 14% occurring once and the leading ten covering roughly 10%. Time point: newly diagnosed GD, antithyroid drugs for less than 3 months. The TCR library used RNA extracted from PBMCs. Graves' disease diagnosis used American Thyroid Association guidelines. The CDR3 has 17 amino acids. CDR1 is DFQATT and CDR2 is SNEGSKA in the germline V gene (reference sequence). The V gene end was trimmed by 6 bases and the J gene end by 2 bases; junction bases not matched to a gene: 15. This clonotype occurred many times. The antigen is unknown. These data are also associated with another study on T cells in Graves' hyperthyroidism and ophthalmopathy.

The chain has TRBV20-1 and TRBJ2-5; TRBD2 agrees at 10 bases. The TCR sequence derives from a man under 40 with Graves disease. This material consisted of peripheral blood mononuclear cells (PBMCs), taken at new diagnosis, from a patient treated with antithyroid drugs. The CDR3 here is CSAELIRTSGPQETQYF. The DNA for the CDR3 is TGCAGTGCGGAATTGATAAGGACTAGCGGACCACAAGAGACCCAGTACTTC.